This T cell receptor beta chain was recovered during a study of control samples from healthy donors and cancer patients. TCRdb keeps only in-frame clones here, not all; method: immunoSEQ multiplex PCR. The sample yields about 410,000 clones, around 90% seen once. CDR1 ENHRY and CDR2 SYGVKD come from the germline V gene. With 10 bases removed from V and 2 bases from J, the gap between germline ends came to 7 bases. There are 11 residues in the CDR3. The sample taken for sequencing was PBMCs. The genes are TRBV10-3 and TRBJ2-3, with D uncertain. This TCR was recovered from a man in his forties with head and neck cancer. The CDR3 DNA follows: TGTGCCACCGGTGACACAGATACGCAGTATTTT. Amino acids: CATGDTDTQYF.